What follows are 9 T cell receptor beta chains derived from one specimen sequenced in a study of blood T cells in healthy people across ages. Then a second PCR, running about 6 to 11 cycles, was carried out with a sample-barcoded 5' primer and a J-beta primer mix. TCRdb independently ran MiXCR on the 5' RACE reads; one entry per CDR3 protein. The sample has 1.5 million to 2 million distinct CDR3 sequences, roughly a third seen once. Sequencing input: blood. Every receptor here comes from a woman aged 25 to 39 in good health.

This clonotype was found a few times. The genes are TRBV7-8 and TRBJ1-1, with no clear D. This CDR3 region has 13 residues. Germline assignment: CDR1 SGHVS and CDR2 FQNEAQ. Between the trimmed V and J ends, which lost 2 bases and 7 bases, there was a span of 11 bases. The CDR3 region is CASSLFLLGEAFF. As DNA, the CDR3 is TGTGCCAGCAGCTTATTTTTGCTCGGTGAAGCTTTCTTT.

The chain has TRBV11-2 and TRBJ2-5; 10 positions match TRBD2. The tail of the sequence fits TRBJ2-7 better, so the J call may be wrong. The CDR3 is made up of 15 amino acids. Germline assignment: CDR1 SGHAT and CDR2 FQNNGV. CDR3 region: CASSLEAGGPVEQYF. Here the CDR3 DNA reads TGTGCCAGCAGCTTAGAAGCGGGGGGGCCGGTCGAGCAGTACTTC.

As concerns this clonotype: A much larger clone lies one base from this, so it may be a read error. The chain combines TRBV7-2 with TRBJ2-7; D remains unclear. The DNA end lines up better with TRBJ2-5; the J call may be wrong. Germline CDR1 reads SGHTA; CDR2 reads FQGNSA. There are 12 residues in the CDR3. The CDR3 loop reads CASSLRQATQYF. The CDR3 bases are TGTGCCAGCAGCCTCAGACAAGCGACCCAGTACTTC.

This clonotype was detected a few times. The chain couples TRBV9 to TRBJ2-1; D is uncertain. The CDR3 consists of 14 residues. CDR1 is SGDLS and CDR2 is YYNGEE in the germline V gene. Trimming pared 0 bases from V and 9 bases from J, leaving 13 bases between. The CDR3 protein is CASSVAIGRSEQFF. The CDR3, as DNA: TGTGCCAGCAGCGTAGCAATCGGGCGGAGTGAGCAGTTCTTC.

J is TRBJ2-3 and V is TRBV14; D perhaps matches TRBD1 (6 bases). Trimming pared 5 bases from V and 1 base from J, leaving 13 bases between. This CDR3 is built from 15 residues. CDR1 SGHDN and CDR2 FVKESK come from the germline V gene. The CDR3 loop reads CASSFRDTGTDTQYF. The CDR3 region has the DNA TGTGCCAGCAGCTTCCGGGACACAGGCACAGATACGCAGTATTTT.

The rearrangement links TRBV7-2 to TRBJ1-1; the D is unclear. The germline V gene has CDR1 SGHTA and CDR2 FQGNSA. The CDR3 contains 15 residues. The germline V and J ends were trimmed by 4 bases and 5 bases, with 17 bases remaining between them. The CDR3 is CASSSGPSLGTEAFF. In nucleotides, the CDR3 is TGTGCCAGCAGCTCCGGCCCCTCCTTAGGGACTGAAGCTTTCTTT. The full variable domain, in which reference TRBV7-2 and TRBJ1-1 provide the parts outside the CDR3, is GAGVSQSPSNKVTEKGKDVELRCDPISGHTALYWYRQSLGQGLEFLIYFQGNSAPDKSGLPSDRFSAERTGGSVSTLTIQRTQQEDSAVYLCASSSGPSLGTEAFFGQGTRLTVV.

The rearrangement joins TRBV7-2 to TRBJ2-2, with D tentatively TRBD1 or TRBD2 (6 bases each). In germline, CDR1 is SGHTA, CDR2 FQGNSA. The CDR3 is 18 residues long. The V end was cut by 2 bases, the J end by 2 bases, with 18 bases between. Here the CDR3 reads CASSLRRGDQKNTGELFF. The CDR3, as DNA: TGTGCCAGCAGCTTACGGAGGGGGGATCAAAAAAACACCGGGGAGCTGTTTTTT.

The chain's CDR3 is CASSSNGGRLDEAFF. CDR3 nucleotides: TGTGCCAGCAGCTCTAATGGGGGGAGATTGGATGAAGCTTTCTTT. The chain links TRBV11-2 to TRBJ1-1; maybe TRBD1 (5 bases). V shed 4 bases and J shed 7 bases, with 19 bases lying between them. Germline values: CDR1 SGHAT, CDR2 FQNNGV. The CDR3 contains 15 residues.

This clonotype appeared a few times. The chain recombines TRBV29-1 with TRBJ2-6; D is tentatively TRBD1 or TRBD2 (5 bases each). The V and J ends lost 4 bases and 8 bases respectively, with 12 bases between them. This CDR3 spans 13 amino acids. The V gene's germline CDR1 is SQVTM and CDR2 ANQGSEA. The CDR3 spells CSVGAGRTNVLTF. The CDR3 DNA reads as TGCAGCGTTGGGGCAGGGAGAACCAACGTCCTGACTTTC.